The text below deals with one T cell receptor beta chain. Its cognate antigen is unknown. The PCR contained 60 Vbeta and 13 Jbeta primers. Measured with immunoSEQ multiplex PCR; TCRdb has only the in-frame clones, and not every one. The table has 130,000 or so clones, roughly 78% seen once. The sample belongs to a study of cytomegalovirus exposure and HLA in healthy donors. Study-wide context: There were about 86 million unique TCRs (from HLA-typed donors) in an early data release.

General observations from the study: Sequence variants that were highly shared formed a cluster that was likely a sequencing artifact. Presence/absence analyses supposed approximately even sequencing depth among donors. Prior analysis indicated that the majority of TCR beta V segments exhibited productivity approximately 87% or approximately 30% of the time.

This CDR3 is 16 amino acids long. The germline gives CDR1 SGHVS, CDR2 FQNEAQ. The V and J ends lost 5 bases and 6 bases, in that order; junction bases with no gene match: 12. The clonotype comes from a man younger than 30 in good health and CMV-seropositive. V usage is TRBV7-8 and J usage is TRBJ2-1; 8 positions match TRBD2. The sample was PBMCs. The CDR3 is CASSPLRGVPANEQFF. Written as DNA, the CDR3 is TGTGCCAGCAGCCCCTTGCGGGGGGTCCCTGCCAATGAGCAGTTCTTC.